This entry describes one T cell receptor beta chain. Distinct nucleotide sequences in the sample also encode this CDR3. TCRdb's table, derived via immunoSEQ multiplex PCR, lists solely in-frame clones and lacks some. The data show about 18,000 clones, with around 70% seen just once and about 21% held by the top ten. This sample is part of a study of OX40 agonist ivuxolimab in advanced cancers. Turning to the study itself: Dosing consisted of intravenous ivuxolimab at 0.01 to 10 mg/kg every 2 weeks.

From germline, CDR1 is LGHNA and CDR2 YSLEER. Trimming left V 1 base short and J 0 bases short, with 6 bases between. The CDR3 consists of 15 residues. The receptor was isolated from an adult with an advanced solid tumor such as melanoma, head and neck, liver or kidney cancer. V is TRBV4-3 and J is TRBJ1-4; tentative D call: TRBD1 (6 bases). The sequencing here drew on CD4+ or CD8+ T cells sorted from blood, taken in a trial of the OX40 agonist ivuxolimab. The CDR3 coding sequence is TGCGCCAGCAGCCAAGGGACAGCAACTAATGAAAAACTGTTTTTT. Protein: CASSQGTATNEKLFF.